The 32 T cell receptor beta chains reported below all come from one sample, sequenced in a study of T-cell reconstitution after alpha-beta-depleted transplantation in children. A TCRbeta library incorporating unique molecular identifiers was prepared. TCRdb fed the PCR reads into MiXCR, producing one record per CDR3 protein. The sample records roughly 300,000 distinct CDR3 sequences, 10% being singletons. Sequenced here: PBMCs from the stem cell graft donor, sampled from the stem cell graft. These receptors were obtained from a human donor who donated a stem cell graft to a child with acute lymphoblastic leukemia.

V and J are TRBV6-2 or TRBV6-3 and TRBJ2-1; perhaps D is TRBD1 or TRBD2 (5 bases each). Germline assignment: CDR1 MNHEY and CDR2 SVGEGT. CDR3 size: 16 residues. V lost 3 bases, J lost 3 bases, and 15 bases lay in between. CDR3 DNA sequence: TGTGCCAGCAGTTATCTTTCCGTGGGGGTCTACAATGAGCAGTTCTTC. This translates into CASSYLSVGVYNEQFF.

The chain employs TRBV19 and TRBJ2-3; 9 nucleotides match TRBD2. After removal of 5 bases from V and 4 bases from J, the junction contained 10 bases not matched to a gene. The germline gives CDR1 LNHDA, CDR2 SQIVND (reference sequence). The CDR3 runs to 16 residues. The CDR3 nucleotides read TGTGCCAGTAGTGCCCAGACTAGCGGAGATTCAGATACGCAGTATTTT. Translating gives CASSAQTSGDSDTQYF.

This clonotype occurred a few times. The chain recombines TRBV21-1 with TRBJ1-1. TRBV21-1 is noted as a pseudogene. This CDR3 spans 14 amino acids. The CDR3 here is CASSKHDPNTEAFF. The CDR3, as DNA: TGTGCCAGCAGCAAACACGACCCTAACACTGAAGCTTTCTTT.

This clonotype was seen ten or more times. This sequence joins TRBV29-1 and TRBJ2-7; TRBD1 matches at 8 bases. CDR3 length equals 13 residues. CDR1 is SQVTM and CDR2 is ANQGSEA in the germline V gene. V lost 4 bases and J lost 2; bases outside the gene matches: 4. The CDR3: CSVGGTGAYEQYF. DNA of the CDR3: TGCAGCGTTGGTGGGACAGGCGCCTACGAGCAGTACTTC.

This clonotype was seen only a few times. Here the CDR3 reads CSARAPVGGVSSYNEQFF. Here the CDR3 DNA reads TGCAGTGCTAGAGCCCCGGTGGGCGGGGTAAGCTCCTACAATGAGCAGTTCTTC. The chain joins TRBV20-1 to TRBJ2-1; possible D gene TRBD2, 6 bases. Looked up from germline, CDR1 is DFQATT and CDR2 is SNEGSKA (reference sequence). The CDR3 contains 18 residues. The V gene lost 1 base and the J gene lost 0 bases, with 19 bases spanning the gap.

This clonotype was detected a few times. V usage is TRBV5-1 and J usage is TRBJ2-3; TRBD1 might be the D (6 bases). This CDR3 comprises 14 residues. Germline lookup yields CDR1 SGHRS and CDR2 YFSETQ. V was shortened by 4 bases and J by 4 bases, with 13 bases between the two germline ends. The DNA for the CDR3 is TGCGCCAGCAGCCTACCACAGGGACCAGATACGCAGTATTTT. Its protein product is CASSLPQGPDTQYF.

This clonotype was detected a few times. Here the CDR3 DNA reads TGTGCCACCAGCAGACATGGGACAGGGGGCACTGAAGCTTTCTTT. This codes for CATSRHGTGGTEAFF. The rearrangement joins TRBV15 to TRBJ1-1, with TRBD1 identical over 11 bases. Per germline, CDR1 LNHNV and CDR2 YYDKDF (reference sequence). After removal of 2 bases from V and 4 bases from J, the junction contained 3 bases not matched to a gene. This CDR3 is built from 15 residues.

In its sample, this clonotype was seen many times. The CDR3: CSVEAKSHEQFF. The CDR3 DNA sequence: TGCAGCGTTGAAGCAAAGTCCCATGAGCAGTTCTTC. V usage is TRBV29-1 and J usage is TRBJ2-1; no clear D gene. Germline V gene sequence: CDR1 SQVTM, CDR2 ANQGSEA. The CDR3 contains 12 residues. V was cut by 1 base and J by 8 bases, with 9 bases left in between.

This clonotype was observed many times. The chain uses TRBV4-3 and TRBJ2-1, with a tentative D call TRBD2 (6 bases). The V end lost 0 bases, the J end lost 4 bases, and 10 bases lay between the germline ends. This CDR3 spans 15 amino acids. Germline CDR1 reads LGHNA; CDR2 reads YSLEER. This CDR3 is CASSQEGGIYNEQFF. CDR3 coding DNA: TGCGCCAGCAGCCAAGAGGGCGGGATATACAATGAGCAGTTCTTC.

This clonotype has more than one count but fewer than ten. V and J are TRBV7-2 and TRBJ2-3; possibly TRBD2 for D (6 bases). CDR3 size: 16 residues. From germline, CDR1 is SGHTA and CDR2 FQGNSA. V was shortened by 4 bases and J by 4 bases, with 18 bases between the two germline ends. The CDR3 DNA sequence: TGTGCCAGCAGCTCCCGGGGGTCCGGGGTGGCAGATACGCAGTATTTT. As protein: CASSSRGSGVADTQYF.

CDR3 nucleotide sequence: TGTGCCAGCAGTTACGCCGGGACATTTTATGGCTACACCTTC. Amino acid sequence: CASSYAGTFYGYTF. This sequence joins TRBV6-5 and TRBJ1-2; tentative D call: TRBD1 (6 bases). Germline V gene sequence: CDR1 MNHEY, CDR2 SVGAGI. V was cut by 2 bases and J by 5 bases, with 12 bases left in between. This CDR3 region has 14 residues.

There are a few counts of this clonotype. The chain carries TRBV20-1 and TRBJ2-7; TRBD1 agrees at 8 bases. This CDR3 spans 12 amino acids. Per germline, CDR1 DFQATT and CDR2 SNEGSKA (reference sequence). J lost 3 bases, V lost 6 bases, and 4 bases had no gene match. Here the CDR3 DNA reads TGCAGTGCCGAGGGGACAGGCTACGAGCAGTACTTC. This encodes CSAEGTGYEQYF.

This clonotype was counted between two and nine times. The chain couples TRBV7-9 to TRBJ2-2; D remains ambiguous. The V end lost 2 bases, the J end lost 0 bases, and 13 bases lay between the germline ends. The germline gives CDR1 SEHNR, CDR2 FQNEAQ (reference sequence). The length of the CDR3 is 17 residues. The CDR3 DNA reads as TGTGCCAGCAGCTTACCTTTCTTGGCGCCGAACACCGGGGAGCTGTTTTTT. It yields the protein CASSLPFLAPNTGELFF.

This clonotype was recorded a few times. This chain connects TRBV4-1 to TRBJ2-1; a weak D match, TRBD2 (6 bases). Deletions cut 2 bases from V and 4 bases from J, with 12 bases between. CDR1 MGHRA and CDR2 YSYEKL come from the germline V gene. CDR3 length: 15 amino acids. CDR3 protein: CASSQSLSGYNEQFF. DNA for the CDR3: TGCGCCAGCAGCCAAAGCCTTAGCGGTTACAATGAGCAGTTCTTC.

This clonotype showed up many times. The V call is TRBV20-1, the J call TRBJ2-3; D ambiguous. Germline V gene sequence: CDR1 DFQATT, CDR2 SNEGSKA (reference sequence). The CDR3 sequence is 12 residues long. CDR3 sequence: CSPPTNPDTQYF. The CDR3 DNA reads TGCAGCCCACCCACAAACCCAGATACGCAGTATTTT.

Here the CDR3 DNA reads TGCAGCGGGGCGGGCTACAATGAGCAGTTCTTC. Translating gives CSGAGYNEQFF. The J gene is TRBJ2-1, the V gene TRBV20-1; D tentatively reads TRBD1 or TRBD2 (5 bases each). Germline V CDR1 and CDR2: DFQATT, SNEGSKA (reference sequence). The CDR3 loop spans 11 amino acids.

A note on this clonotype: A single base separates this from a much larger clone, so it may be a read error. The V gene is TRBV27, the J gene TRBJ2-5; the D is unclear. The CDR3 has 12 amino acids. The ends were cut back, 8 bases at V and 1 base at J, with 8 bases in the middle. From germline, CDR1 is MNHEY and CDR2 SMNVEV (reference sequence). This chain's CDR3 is CASRNSQETQYF. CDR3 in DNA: TGTGCCAGCCGTAACAGCCAAGAGACCCAGTACTTC.

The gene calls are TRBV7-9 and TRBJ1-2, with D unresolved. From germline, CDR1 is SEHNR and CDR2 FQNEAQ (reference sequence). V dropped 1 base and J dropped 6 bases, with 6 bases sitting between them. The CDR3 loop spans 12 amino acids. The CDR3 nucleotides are TGTGCCAGCAGCTTAGACAACCATGGCTACACCTTC. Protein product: CASSLDNHGYTF. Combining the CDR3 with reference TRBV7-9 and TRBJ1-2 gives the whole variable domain DTGVSQNPRHKITKRGQNVTFRCDPISEHNRLYWYRQTLGQGPEFLTYFQNEAQLEKSRLLSDRFSAERPKGSFSTLEIQRTEQGDSAMYLCASSLDNHGYTFGSGTRLTVV.

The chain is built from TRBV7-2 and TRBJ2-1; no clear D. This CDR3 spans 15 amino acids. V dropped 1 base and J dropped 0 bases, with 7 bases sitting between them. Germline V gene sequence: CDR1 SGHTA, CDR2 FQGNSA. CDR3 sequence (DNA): TGTGCCAGCAGCTTAGGGGCCCACTCCTACAATGAGCAGTTCTTC. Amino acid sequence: CASSLGAHSYNEQFF.

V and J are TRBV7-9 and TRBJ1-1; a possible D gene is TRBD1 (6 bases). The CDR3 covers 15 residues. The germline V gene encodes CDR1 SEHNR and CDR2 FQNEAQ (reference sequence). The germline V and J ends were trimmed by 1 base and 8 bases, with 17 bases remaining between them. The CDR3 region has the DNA TGTGCCAGCAGCTTAGGTGGGACATTCATCGCGGAAGCTTTCTTT. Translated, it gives CASSLGGTFIAEAFF.

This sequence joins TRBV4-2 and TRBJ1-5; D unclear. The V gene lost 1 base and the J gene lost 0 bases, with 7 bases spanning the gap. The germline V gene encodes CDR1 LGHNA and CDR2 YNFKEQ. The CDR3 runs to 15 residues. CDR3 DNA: TGTGCCAGCAGCCAAGGGGCATATAGCAATCAGCCCCAGCATTTT. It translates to CASSQGAYSNQPQHF.

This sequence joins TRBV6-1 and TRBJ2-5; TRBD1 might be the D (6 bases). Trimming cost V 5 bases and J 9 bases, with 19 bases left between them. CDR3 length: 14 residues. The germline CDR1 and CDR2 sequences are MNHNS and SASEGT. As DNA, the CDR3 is TGTGCCAGCAGTACCGGACAGAGCAGCGTACCCCAGTACTTC. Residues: CASSTGQSSVPQYF.

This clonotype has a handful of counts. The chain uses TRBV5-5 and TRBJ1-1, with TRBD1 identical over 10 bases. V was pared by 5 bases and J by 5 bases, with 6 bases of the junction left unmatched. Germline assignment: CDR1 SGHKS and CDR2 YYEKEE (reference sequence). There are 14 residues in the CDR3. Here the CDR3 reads CASRTSGQGTEAFF. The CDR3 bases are TGTGCCAGCAGGACCTCGGGACAGGGGACTGAAGCTTTCTTT.

The CDR3 DNA reads as TGTGCCAGCAGCCAAGTCGGACAGGACGCTGGAAACACCATATATTTT. This sequence encodes CASSQVGQDAGNTIYF. This chain uses TRBV4-2 with TRBJ1-3; 7 bases align to TRBD1. The V gene end was trimmed by 1 base and the J gene end by 2 bases; junction bases not matched to a gene: 5. The CDR3 spans 16 residues. Per germline, CDR1 LGHNA and CDR2 YNFKEQ.

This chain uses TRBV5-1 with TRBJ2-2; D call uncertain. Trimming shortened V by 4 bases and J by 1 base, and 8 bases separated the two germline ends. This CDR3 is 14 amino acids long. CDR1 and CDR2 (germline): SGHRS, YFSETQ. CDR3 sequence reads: CASSQDGNTGELFF. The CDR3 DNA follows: TGCGCCAGCAGCCAGGACGGGAACACCGGGGAGCTGTTTTTT.

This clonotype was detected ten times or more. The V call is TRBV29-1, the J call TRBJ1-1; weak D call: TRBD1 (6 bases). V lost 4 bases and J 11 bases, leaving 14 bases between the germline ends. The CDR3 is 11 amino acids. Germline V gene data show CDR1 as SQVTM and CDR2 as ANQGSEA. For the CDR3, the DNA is TGCAGCGTTGCCACCGGGGGCCGCGCTTTCTTT. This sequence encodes CSVATGGRAFF.

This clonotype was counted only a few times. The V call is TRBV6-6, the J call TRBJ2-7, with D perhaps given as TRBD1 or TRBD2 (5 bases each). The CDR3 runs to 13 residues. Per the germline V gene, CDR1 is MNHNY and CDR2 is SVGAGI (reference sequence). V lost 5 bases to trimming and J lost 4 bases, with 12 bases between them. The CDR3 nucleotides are TGTGCCAGCAGTCTCCGGGACGCATACGAGCAGTACTTC. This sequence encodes CASSLRDAYEQYF.

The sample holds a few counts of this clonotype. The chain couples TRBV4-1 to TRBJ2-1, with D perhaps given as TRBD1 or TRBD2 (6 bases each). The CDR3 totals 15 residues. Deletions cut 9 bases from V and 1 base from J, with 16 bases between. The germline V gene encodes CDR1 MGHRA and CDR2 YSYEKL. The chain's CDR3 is CASLGAGSSYNEQFF. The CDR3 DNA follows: TGCGCCAGTTTGGGGGCGGGAAGTTCCTACAATGAGCAGTTCTTC.

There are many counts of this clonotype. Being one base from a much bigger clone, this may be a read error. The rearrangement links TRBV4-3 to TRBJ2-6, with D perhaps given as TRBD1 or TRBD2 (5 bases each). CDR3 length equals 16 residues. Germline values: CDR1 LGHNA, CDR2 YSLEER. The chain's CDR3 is CASSQDPGVGANGLTF. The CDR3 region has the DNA TGCGCCAGCAGCCAAGATCCCGGGGTTGGGGCCAACGGCCTGACTTTC.

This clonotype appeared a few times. Here the CDR3 reads CASSPENRVYGYTF. The CDR3 coding sequence is TGCGCCAGCAGCCCCGAAAACAGGGTCTATGGCTACACCTTC. The chain employs TRBV5-1 and TRBJ1-2; D might be TRBD1 (6 bases). Trimming pared 4 bases from V and 4 bases from J, leaving 14 bases between. Germline V gives CDR1 SGHRS, CDR2 YFSETQ. The CDR3 contains 14 residues.

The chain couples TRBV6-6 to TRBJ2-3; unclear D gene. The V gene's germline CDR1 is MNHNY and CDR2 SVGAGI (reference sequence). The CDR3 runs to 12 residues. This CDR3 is CGSRSPSETQYF. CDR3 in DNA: TGTGGCTCGAGGTCCCCCTCCGAAACGCAGTATTTT.

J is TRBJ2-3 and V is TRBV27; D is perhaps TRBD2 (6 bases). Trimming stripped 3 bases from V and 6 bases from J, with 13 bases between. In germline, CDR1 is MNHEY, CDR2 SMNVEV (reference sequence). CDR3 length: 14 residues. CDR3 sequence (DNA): TGTGCCAGCAGTTTCAACGGGGGTGGGGATACGCAGTATTTT. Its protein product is CASSFNGGGDTQYF.